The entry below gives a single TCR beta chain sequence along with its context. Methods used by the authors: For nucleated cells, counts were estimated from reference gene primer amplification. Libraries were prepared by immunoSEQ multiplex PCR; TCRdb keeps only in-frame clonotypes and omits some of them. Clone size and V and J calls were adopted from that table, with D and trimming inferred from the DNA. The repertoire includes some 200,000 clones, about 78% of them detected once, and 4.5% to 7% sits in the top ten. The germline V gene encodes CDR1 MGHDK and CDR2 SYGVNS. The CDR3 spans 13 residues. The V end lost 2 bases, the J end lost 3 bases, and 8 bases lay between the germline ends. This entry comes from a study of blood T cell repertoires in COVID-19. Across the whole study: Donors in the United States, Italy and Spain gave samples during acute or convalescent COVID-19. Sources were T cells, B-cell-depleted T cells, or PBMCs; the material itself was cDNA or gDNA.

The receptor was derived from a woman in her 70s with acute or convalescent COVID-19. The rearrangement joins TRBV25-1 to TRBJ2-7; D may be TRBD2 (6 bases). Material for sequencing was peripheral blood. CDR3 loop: CASSEAGSYEQYF. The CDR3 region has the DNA TGTGCCAGCAGTGAAGCCGGGAGCTACGAGCAGTACTTC.